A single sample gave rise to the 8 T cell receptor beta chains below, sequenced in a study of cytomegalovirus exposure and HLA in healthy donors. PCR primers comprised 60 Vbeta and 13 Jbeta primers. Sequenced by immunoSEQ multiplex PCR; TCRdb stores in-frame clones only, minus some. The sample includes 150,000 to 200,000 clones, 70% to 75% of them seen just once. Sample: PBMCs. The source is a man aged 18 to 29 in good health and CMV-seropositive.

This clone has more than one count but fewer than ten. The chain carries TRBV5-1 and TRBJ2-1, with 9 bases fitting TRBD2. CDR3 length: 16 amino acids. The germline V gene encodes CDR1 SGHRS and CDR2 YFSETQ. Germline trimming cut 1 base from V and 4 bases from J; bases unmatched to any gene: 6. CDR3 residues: CASSLNAGGEYNEQFF. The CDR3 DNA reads TGCGCCAGCAGCTTGAATGCGGGAGGGGAATACAATGAGCAGTTCTTC.

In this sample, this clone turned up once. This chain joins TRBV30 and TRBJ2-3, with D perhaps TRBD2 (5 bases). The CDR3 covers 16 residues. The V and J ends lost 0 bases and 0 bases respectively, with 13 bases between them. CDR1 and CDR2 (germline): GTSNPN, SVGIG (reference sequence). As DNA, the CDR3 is TGTGCCTGGAGTGTTGGAGGATCGAAAAGCACAGATACGCAGTATTTT. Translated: CAWSVGGSKSTDTQYF.

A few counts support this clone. The CDR3 coding sequence is TGTGCCAGCAGTGAATTGGGGGGAGGTGGCACCGGGGAGCTGTTTTTT. This codes for CASSELGGGGTGELFF. The chain combines TRBV6-1 with TRBJ2-2; perhaps TRBD2 as D (6 bases). CDR3 length equals 16 residues. V was cut by 2 bases and J by 4 bases, with 14 bases left in between. CDR1 MNHNS and CDR2 SASEGT come from the germline V gene.

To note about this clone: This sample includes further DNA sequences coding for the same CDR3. CDR3 loop: CASSLGAPYGYTF. The CDR3, as DNA: TGTGCCAGCAGTTTAGGGGCGCCCTATGGCTACACCTTC. This chain connects TRBV28 to TRBJ1-2, with a tentative D call TRBD1 (5 bases). Deletions cut 2 bases from V and 4 bases from J, with 8 bases between. This CDR3 is 13 amino acids long. In germline, CDR1 is MDHEN, CDR2 SYDVKM.

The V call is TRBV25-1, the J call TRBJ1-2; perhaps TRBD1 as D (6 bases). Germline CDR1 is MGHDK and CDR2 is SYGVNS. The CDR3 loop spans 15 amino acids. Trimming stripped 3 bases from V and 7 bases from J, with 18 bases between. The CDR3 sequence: CASSDWTERSSGYTF. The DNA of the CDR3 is TGTGCCAGCAGTGACTGGACAGAGAGGAGTTCTGGCTACACCTTC.

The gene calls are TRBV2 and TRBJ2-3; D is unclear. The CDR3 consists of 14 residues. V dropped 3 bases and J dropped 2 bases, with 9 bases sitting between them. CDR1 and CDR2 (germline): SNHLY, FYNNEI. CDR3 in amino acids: CASSDGGSTDTQYF. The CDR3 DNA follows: TGTGCCAGCAGTGATGGCGGATCCACAGATACGCAGTATTTT.

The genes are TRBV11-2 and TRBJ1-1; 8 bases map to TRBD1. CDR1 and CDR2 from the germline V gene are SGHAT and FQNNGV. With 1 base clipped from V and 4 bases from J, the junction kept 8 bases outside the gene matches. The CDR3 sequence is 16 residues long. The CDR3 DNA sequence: TGTGCCAGCAGCTTAGTGGCAGGGGGCGGGTTCACTGAAGCTTTCTTT. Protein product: CASSLVAGGGFTEAFF.

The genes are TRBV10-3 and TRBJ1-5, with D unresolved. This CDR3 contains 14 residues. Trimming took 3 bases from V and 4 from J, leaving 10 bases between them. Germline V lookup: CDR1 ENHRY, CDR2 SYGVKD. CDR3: CAISEGQVNQPQHF. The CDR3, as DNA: TGTGCCATCAGTGAAGGCCAGGTGAATCAGCCCCAGCATTTT.